Shown below are 9 T cell receptor beta chains from a single sample sequenced in a study of spatial heterogeneity in lung cancer. Study conclusions and caveats: For expanded intratumoral alpha and beta TCRs, counts tracked tumor mutation counts.

TCRdb re-derived calls from the 5' RACE reads in MiXCR, one entry per CDR3 protein. This repertoire shows some 96,000 distinct CDR3 sequences, 4.4% found once; its top ten account for around 21%. These receptors lack a known antigen. Documented time point: sample taken at primary tumor resection. The sample in question was lung tumor tissue, obtained at surgery. These receptors all come from a male donor with early-stage non-small cell lung cancer.

The table lists this clonotype with many counts. The chain has TRBV4-1 and TRBJ2-7; the D call may be TRBD1 or TRBD2 (5 bases each). CDR3 length equals 15 residues. Germline V gene data show CDR1 as MGHRA and CDR2 as YSYEKL. Deletions cut 2 bases from V and 5 bases from J, with 16 bases between. Here the CDR3 reads CASSQSSGRVDEQYF. CDR3 in DNA: TGCGCCAGCAGCCAATCGTCAGGGAGAGTCGACGAGCAGTACTTC.

There are many counts of this clonotype. The chain links TRBV10-3 to TRBJ1-2; D is ambiguous. The CDR3 is 13 residues long. From germline, CDR1 is ENHRY and CDR2 SYGVKD. Trimming stripped 6 bases from V and 3 bases from J, with 11 bases between. In DNA form, the CDR3 reads TGTGCCATCAGCAGGACCTCCGACTATGGCTACACCTTC. This gives the protein CAISRTSDYGYTF.

This clonotype showed up many times. The rearrangement uses TRBV11-2 and TRBJ1-1, with D possibly matching TRBD1 (5 bases). CDR1 is SGHAT and CDR2 is FQNNGV in the germline V gene. CDR3 length: 15 amino acids. V was shortened by 5 bases and J by 1 base, with 14 bases between the two germline ends. The DNA of the CDR3 is TGTGCCAGCAGCCGTTCCGGGGCCCGGAACACTGAAGCTTTCTTT. This codes for CASSRSGARNTEAFF.

This clonotype came up many times. J is TRBJ2-3 and V is TRBV10-3; 10 bases match TRBD2. Germline-derived CDR1 and CDR2 are ENHRY and SYGVKD. The CDR3 is 15 amino acids. V lost 10 bases, J lost 4 bases, and 11 bases stayed unmatched. CDR3 DNA: TGTGCCACCCAGGGGGCTAGCGGGAGCGCAGATACGCAGTATTTT. Amino acid sequence: CATQGASGSADTQYF.

This clonotype was counted ten times or more. The J gene is TRBJ2-7, the V gene TRBV7-9; 9 bases line up with TRBD2. The CDR3 runs to 14 residues. Per germline, CDR1 SEHNR and CDR2 FQNEAQ (reference sequence). Unmatched junction bases numbered 7, after V lost 5 bases and J lost 5 bases. The CDR3 coding sequence is TGTGCCAGCAGCCCTTCGCTAGCGGGACACGAGCAGTACTTC. This gives the protein CASSPSLAGHEQYF.

This clonotype was counted at least ten times. The chain employs TRBV7-2 and TRBJ2-3; D gene ambiguous. The germline CDR1 and CDR2 sequences are SGHTA and FQGNSA. Trimming removed 4 bases at V and 8 bases at J, with 10 bases between. This CDR3 has 12 amino acids. The DNA of the CDR3 is TGTGCCAGCAGCTCTCTCTGGCTTACGCAGTATTTT. Protein sequence: CASSSLWLTQYF.

This clonotype was seen ten or more times. This chain uses TRBV5-1 with TRBJ1-2; 11 bases map to TRBD1. Trimming cost V 0 bases and J 4 bases; bases outside gene matches: 8. Per the germline V gene, CDR1 is SGHRS and CDR2 is YFSETQ. The CDR3 totals 17 residues. CDR3 bases: TGCGCCAGCAGCTTGGACGGGGACAGGGGGTATGGCTATGGCTACACCTTC. As protein: CASSLDGDRGYGYGYTF.

In its sample, this clonotype was seen many times. The CDR3 DNA follows: TGTGCCAGCAGTTACCGGGGTAGCGGGAGGATTTCCTACAATGAGCAGTTCTTC. This encodes CASSYRGSGRISYNEQFF. The chain employs TRBV6-5 and TRBJ2-1; 10 bases map to TRBD2. Germline assignment: CDR1 MNHEY and CDR2 SVGAGI. The length of the CDR3 is 18 residues. Trimming removed 2 bases from V and 1 base from J; junction bases left unmatched: 8.

This clonotype was seen repeatedly, ten times or more. The chain couples TRBV20-1 to TRBJ2-1; D may match TRBD1 or TRBD2 (5 bases each). The V gene lost 8 bases and the J gene lost 0 bases, with 20 bases spanning the gap. The germline V gene has CDR1 DFQATT and CDR2 SNEGSKA (reference sequence). This CDR3 is 16 amino acids long. Written as DNA, the CDR3 is TGCAGTACCATCTCCGGGGCTAAAAGCTCCTACAATGAGCAGTTCTTC. The encoded protein is CSTISGAKSSYNEQFF.